One sample yielded the 8 T cell receptor beta chains listed below, sequenced in a study of blood T cell repertoires in COVID-19. The repertoire was sequenced with immunoSEQ multiplex PCR; TCRdb's copy has only in-frame clones and lacks some. The top ten clones hold 3% of a sample with about 360,000 clones, about 88% of them seen once. The specimen sequenced was peripheral blood. These receptors came from a human donor in a cohort sampled during active COVID-19.

The V gene is TRBV29-1, the J gene TRBJ2-1, with 8 bases identical to TRBD1. CDR1 is SQVTM, CDR2 ANQGSEA, per germline. The CDR3 covers 12 residues. Trimming at V came to 4 bases and at J to 11 bases, leaving 7 bases not matched to a gene. CDR3 sequence (DNA): TGCAGCGTTGGGGTGGGACAGGCCCAGCAGTTCTTC. It specifies CSVGVGQAQQFF.

CDR3 amino acids: CASSPQGWDYGYTF. The CDR3 region has the DNA TGTGCCAGCAGCCCGCAGGGGTGGGACTATGGCTACACCTTC. This rearrangement joins TRBV5-6 to TRBJ1-2; possibly TRBD1 for D (6 bases). The CDR3 is 14 residues long. Germline CDR1 and CDR2: SGHDT and YYEEEE. Trimming shortened V by 4 bases and J by 3 bases, and 13 bases separated the two germline ends.

The J gene is TRBJ2-6, the V gene TRBV19; D perhaps matches TRBD2 (5 bases). Germline V gene data show CDR1 as LNHDA and CDR2 as SQIVND (reference sequence). This CDR3 has 16 residues. Trimming shortened V by 10 bases and J by 0 bases, and 16 bases separated the two germline ends. CDR3 sequence (DNA): TGTGCCACCAAGAGAGGGAGAAACTCTGGGGCCAACGTCCTGACTTTC. Translating it yields CATKRGRNSGANVLTF.

The V and J genes are TRBV3-1 (or the pseudogene TRBV3-2) and TRBJ2-5; no definite D call. This CDR3 comprises 13 residues. Trimming removed 4 bases from V and 0 bases from J, with 6 bases in between. CDR1 and CDR2 (germline): LGHDT, YNNKEL (reference sequence). The CDR3 nucleotides are TGTGCCAGCAGCCTACTGAACCAAGAGACCCAGTACTTC. Its translation is CASSLLNQETQYF.

V gene TRBV7-9 combines with J gene TRBJ1-4, with a tentative D call TRBD1 (6 bases). The germline V and J ends were trimmed by 5 bases and 4 bases, with 26 bases remaining between them. This CDR3 region has 19 residues. Germline-derived CDR1 and CDR2 are SEHNR and FQNEAQ (reference sequence). The CDR3, as DNA: TGTGCCAGCAGCCCAGGGCGGGGGCCCATCGAATATGATAATGAAAAACTGTTTTTT. Its protein is CASSPGRGPIEYDNEKLFF.

This rearrangement joins TRBV30 to TRBJ1-1, with TRBD1 identical over 7 bases. V dropped 5 bases and J dropped 10; count of bases not matched to a gene: 10. From germline, CDR1 is GTSNPN and CDR2 SVGIG (reference sequence). The CDR3 extends over 12 amino acids. In nucleotides, the CDR3 is TGTGCCTGGCCCTCCATACAGGGGAGAGCTTTCTTT. Translating gives CAWPSIQGRAFF.

The chain joins TRBV4-1 to TRBJ2-7; 10 nucleotides agree with TRBD1. The ends lost 3 bases at V and 5 bases at J; junction bases unmatched: 10. Germline CDR1 is MGHRA and CDR2 is YSYEKL. The CDR3 contains 16 residues. This CDR3 is CASSHSPAGTGDEQYF. Written as DNA, the CDR3 is TGCGCCAGCAGCCATAGTCCGGCCGGGACAGGGGACGAGCAGTACTTC.

This sequence joins TRBV5-1 and TRBJ2-5; TRBD2 agrees at 9 bases. CDR1 is SGHRS, CDR2 YFSETQ, per germline. This CDR3 has 16 residues. V was clipped by 2 bases and J by 2 bases; unmatched bases: 7. The CDR3 here is CASSLLAGTIQETQYF. The CDR3 DNA reads as TGCGCCAGCAGCTTACTAGCGGGTACCATTCAAGAGACCCAGTACTTC.